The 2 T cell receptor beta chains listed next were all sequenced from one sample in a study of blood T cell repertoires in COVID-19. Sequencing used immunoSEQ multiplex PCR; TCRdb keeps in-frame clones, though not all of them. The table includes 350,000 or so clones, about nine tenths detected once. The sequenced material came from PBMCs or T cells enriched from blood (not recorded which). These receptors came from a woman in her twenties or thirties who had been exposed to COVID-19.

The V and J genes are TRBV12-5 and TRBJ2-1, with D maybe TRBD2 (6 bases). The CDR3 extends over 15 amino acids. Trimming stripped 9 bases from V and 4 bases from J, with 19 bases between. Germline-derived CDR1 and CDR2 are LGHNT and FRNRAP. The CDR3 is CASRRAGTGYNEQFF. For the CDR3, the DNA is TGTGCTAGCAGGCGGGCGGGAACTGGGTACAATGAGCAGTTCTTC. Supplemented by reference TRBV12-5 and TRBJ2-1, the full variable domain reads DARVTQTPRHKVTEMGQEVTMRCQPILGHNTVFWYRQTMMQGLELLAYFRNRAPLDDSGMPKDRFSAEMPDATLATLKIQPSEPRDSAVYFCASRRAGTGYNEQFFGPGTRLTVL.

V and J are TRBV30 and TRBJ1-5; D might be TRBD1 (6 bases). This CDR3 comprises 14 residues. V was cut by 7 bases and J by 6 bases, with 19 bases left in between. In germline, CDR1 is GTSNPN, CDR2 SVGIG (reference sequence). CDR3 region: CAFKPQGRAQPQHF. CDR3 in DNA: TGTGCCTTTAAACCCCAGGGGAGAGCTCAGCCCCAGCATTTT.